This T cell receptor beta chain derives from a study of cytomegalovirus exposure and HLA in healthy donors. Turning to the study itself: Of the donors genotyped, about 390 in all, 65% to 90% fell in the Caucasian-associated ancestry cluster.

The CDR3 has 15 residues. CDR1 and CDR2 (germline): MDHEN, SYDVKM. The V segment lost 6 bases and the J segment 2 bases; nucleotides outside the gene matches: 6. In the PCR, 60 Vbeta and 13 Jbeta primers were used. Profiling relied on immunoSEQ multiplex PCR, and the TCRdb table lists in-frame clones only, not all of them. The table records about 110,000 clones, approximately 80% of them present only once. General study findings and limits: Rarity held for most TCR sequences, but there were some public TCRs that occurred in many donors. According to an earlier analysis, most TCR beta V segments yielded productive rearrangements about 90% or about 30% of the time. Analysis was carried out at a later point, and it linked a missense DCLRE1C variant to TCR beta V- and J-gene trimming.

This clone appeared a few times. Its antigen is as yet unknown. V usage is TRBV28 and J usage is TRBJ1-3, with 8 bases lining up with TRBD1. This clonotype originated in a male donor in good health and CMV-seronegative. The sample comprised PBMCs. The CDR3 coding sequence is TGTGCCAGCAGGAAAACAGGGGGACCTGGAAACACCATATATTTT. It encodes CASRKTGGPGNTIYF.